These 23 T cell receptor beta chains were all obtained from the same sample, sequenced in a study of OX40 agonist ivuxolimab in advanced cancers. TCRdb's table, derived via immunoSEQ multiplex PCR, lists solely in-frame clones and lacks some. The repertoire consists of 50,000 to 80,000 clones, with roughly four fifths occurring once and the leading ten covering around 9.5%. This specimen was CD4+ or CD8+ T cells sorted from blood, taken in a trial of the OX40 agonist ivuxolimab. The receptors were sampled from an adult with an advanced solid tumor such as melanoma, head and neck, liver or kidney cancer.

The chain couples TRBV5-4 to TRBJ1-6, with D perhaps matching TRBD1 (6 bases). The CDR3 sequence is 13 residues long. From germline, CDR1 is SGHNT and CDR2 YYREEE (reference sequence). V lost 6 bases and J 14 bases, leaving 18 bases between the germline ends. CDR3 residues: CASTDRQAKTLHF. In DNA, the CDR3 is TGTGCCAGCACCGATAGACAGGCGAAAACCCTCCACTTT.

V and J are TRBV6-6 and TRBJ2-5; 13 nucleotides line up with TRBD2. The V gene's germline CDR1 is MNHNY and CDR2 SVGAGI (reference sequence). V lost 6 bases, J lost 5 bases, and 6 bases stayed unmatched. The CDR3 contains 15 residues. CDR3 DNA: TGTGCCAGCAGAGGACTAGCGGGGGTCCTGGAGACCCAGTACTTC. It specifies CASRGLAGVLETQYF.

The V call is TRBV7-2, the J call TRBJ2-3; 8 bases agree with TRBD2. Trimming took 4 bases from V and 3 from J; bases not matched to a gene: 3. Germline lookup yields CDR1 SGHTA and CDR2 FQGNSA. This CDR3 comprises 14 residues. The CDR3 loop reads CASSYGRGTDTQYF. For the CDR3, the DNA is TGTGCCAGCAGCTACGGGAGGGGAACAGATACGCAGTATTTT.

This clone was recorded a few times. The rearrangement joins TRBV10-3 to TRBJ1-2; D gene uncertain. The germline V gene encodes CDR1 ENHRY and CDR2 SYGVKD. This CDR3 is built from 14 residues. Trimming removed 1 base at V and 7 bases at J, with 13 bases between. As DNA, the CDR3 is TGTGCCATCAGTGAGTTACCGCGACAATCTGGCTACACCTTC. Translation: CAISELPRQSGYTF.

The chain recombines TRBV5-1 with TRBJ2-3; TRBD2 aligns across 12 bases. This CDR3 is built from 15 residues. The V segment lost 4 bases and the J segment 6 bases; nucleotides outside the gene matches: 6. Germline V gives CDR1 SGHRS, CDR2 YFSETQ. DNA for the CDR3: TGCGCCAGCAGCCGTCTAGCGGGAGGGCCGGATACGCAGTATTTT. This translates into CASSRLAGGPDTQYF.

This chain uses TRBV5-5 with TRBJ1-3, with 9 bases fitting TRBD1. Germline V lookup: CDR1 SGHKS, CDR2 YYEKEE (reference sequence). CDR3 length: 15 amino acids. Trimming at V came to 4 bases and at J to 4 bases, leaving 6 bases not matched to a gene. Written as DNA, the CDR3 is TGTGCCAGCAGCCCCACAGGGGGCGCGGGAAACACCATATATTTT. This translates into CASSPTGGAGNTIYF.

The rearrangement uses TRBV5-1 and TRBJ2-5; a possible D gene is TRBD2 (5 bases). Matching the DNA end better, TRBJ2-7 makes the J call doubtful. This CDR3 is 14 amino acids long. Germline CDR1 and CDR2: SGHRS and YFSETQ. The CDR3 here is CASRLGSGNYEQYF. The CDR3 nucleotides are TGCGCCAGCAGACTAGGGTCGGGGAACTACGAGCAGTACTTC.

The rearrangement links TRBV6-1 to TRBJ2-7; 12 bases agree with TRBD2. The V segment lost 4 bases and the J segment 6 bases; nucleotides outside the gene matches: 4. The CDR3 spans 14 residues. Germline V gene data show CDR1 as MNHNS and CDR2 as SASEGT. The CDR3 region is CASSAGLAGSEQYF. Written as DNA, the CDR3 is TGTGCCAGCAGTGCCGGACTAGCGGGAAGCGAGCAGTACTTC.

The chain carries TRBV4-1 and TRBJ1-1; D possibly corresponds to TRBD1 (6 bases). Germline values: CDR1 MGHRA, CDR2 YSYEKL. Between the trimmed V and J ends, which lost 1 base and 5 bases, there was a span of 11 bases. CDR3 length equals 14 residues. This chain's CDR3 is CASSQVKGGTEAFF. CDR3 bases: TGCGCCAGCAGCCAAGTTAAGGGGGGGACTGAAGCTTTCTTT.

This CDR3 reads CASSGLAYHEQYF. The CDR3 DNA sequence: TGTGCCAGCTCAGGACTAGCATACCACGAGCAGTACTTC. J is TRBJ2-7 and V is TRBV2, with 8 bases identical to TRBD2. Germline CDR1 is SNHLY and CDR2 is FYNNEI. V was pared by 8 bases and J by 5 bases, with 8 bases of the junction left unmatched. CDR3 size: 13 residues.

The chain carries TRBV5-1 and TRBJ2-7; no reliable D call. The germline V gene has CDR1 SGHRS and CDR2 YFSETQ. The CDR3 has 14 amino acids. The V and J ends lost 0 bases and 1 base respectively, with 8 bases between them. This CDR3 reads CASSLVGSSYEQYF. CDR3 DNA sequence: TGCGCCAGCAGCTTGGTGGGTTCGTCCTACGAGCAGTACTTC.

V and J are TRBV25-1 and TRBJ1-3; 7 bases are a match to TRBD1. Germline V CDR1 and CDR2: MGHDK, SYGVNS. This CDR3 has 14 residues. Germline trimming cut 8 bases from V and 0 bases from J; bases unmatched to any gene: 4. The CDR3 is CASSRDSSGNTIYF. The CDR3 DNA reads TGTGCCAGCTCACGGGACAGCTCTGGAAACACCATATATTTT.

The V call is TRBV30, the J call TRBJ1-1, with D unresolved. Trimming shortened V by 0 bases and J by 9 bases, and 17 bases separated the two germline ends. There are 14 residues in the CDR3. Germline lookup yields CDR1 GTSNPN and CDR2 SVGIG (reference sequence). The CDR3 protein is CAWSVGERPGKAFF. The CDR3 DNA is TGTGCCTGGAGTGTTGGGGAGAGGCCCGGAAAAGCTTTCTTT.

The chain links TRBV5-1 to TRBJ1-6; no reliable D call. CDR3 length equals 14 residues. Germline assignment: CDR1 SGHRS and CDR2 YFSETQ. The V and J ends lost 4 bases and 0 bases respectively, with 5 bases between them. CDR3 region: CASSGISYNSPLHF. The CDR3 nucleotides read TGCGCCAGCAGCGGGATCTCCTATAATTCACCCCTCCACTTT.

The genes are TRBV5-1 and TRBJ2-2, with D perhaps matching TRBD2 (6 bases). In germline, CDR1 is SGHRS, CDR2 YFSETQ. This CDR3 region has 13 residues. The V and J ends lost 3 bases and 7 bases respectively, with 10 bases between them. The DNA of the CDR3 is TGCGCCAGCAGCTGGGACTCGGGCGGGGAGCTGTTTTTT. This gives the protein CASSWDSGGELFF.

The J gene is TRBJ2-1, the V gene TRBV9, with 8 bases identical to TRBD1. The CDR3 sequence is 16 residues long. The V and J ends lost 4 bases and 0 bases, in that order; junction bases with no gene match: 6. Germline V gene sequence: CDR1 SGDLS, CDR2 YYNGEE. The CDR3 DNA is TGTGCCAGCAGCCGAAGGACAGGGACCTCCTACAATGAGCAGTTCTTC. It codes for CASSRRTGTSYNEQFF.

The chain employs TRBV10-3 and TRBJ2-1, with 7 bases matching TRBD2. Germline CDR1 ENHRY, CDR2 SYGVKD. There are 13 residues in the CDR3. The V segment lost 10 bases and the J segment 8 bases; nucleotides outside the gene matches: 11. The CDR3 bases are TGTGCCACCGAACCAGAGCGGGGCGATGAGCAGTTCTTC. It is translated as CATEPERGDEQFF.

CDR3 amino acids: CASSLGGTSGSGSEQYF. DNA for the CDR3: TGTGCCAGCAGCTTAGGGGGGACTAGCGGGAGTGGGAGCGAGCAGTACTTC. The V and J genes are TRBV11-3 and TRBJ2-7; 14 positions agree with TRBD2. The germline V gene has CDR1 SGHNT and CDR2 YENEEA. CDR3 length equals 17 residues. V trimming: 1 base; J trimming: 6 bases; junction bases outside the gene matches: 8.

The rearrangement joins TRBV5-4 to TRBJ1-2, with D perhaps TRBD1 (6 bases). Per germline, CDR1 SGHNT and CDR2 YYREEE (reference sequence). The CDR3 covers 15 residues. V shed 4 bases and J shed 3 bases, with 16 bases lying between them. CDR3 in DNA: TGTGCCAGCAGCCTAGGGGGGGGCACGGACTATGGCTACACCTTC. Its translation: CASSLGGGTDYGYTF.

The chain employs TRBV11-2 and TRBJ2-7, with 9 nucleotides matching TRBD1. Germline CDR1 reads SGHAT; CDR2 reads FQNNGV. The CDR3 is 15 residues long. V shed 6 bases and J 2 bases; nucleotides not matched to a gene: 8. Here the CDR3 DNA reads TGTGCCAGCAGTTTCGACAGGGGGTCCACCTACGAGCAGTACTTC. As protein: CASSFDRGSTYEQYF.

The chain is built from TRBV28 and TRBJ1-3; 7 bases fit TRBD1. V lost 3 bases to trimming and J lost 0 bases; unmatched junction nucleotides: 5. CDR1 is MDHEN, CDR2 SYDVKM, per germline. The CDR3 sequence is 16 residues long. The CDR3 loop is CASSFRGGPSGNTIYF. DNA for the CDR3: TGTGCCAGCAGTTTCAGAGGGGGCCCCTCTGGAAACACCATATATTTT.

This chain links TRBV4-1 with TRBJ2-7; a possible D gene is TRBD1 (5 bases). This CDR3 has 14 amino acids. V was pared by 1 base and J by 0 bases, with 7 bases between. The germline gives CDR1 MGHRA, CDR2 YSYEKL. CDR3 coding DNA: TGCGCCAGCAGCCAAGGACAGACCTCCTACGAGCAGTACTTC. Amino acid sequence: CASSQGQTSYEQYF.

J is TRBJ1-3 and V is TRBV4-1; the D is unclear. Looked up from germline, CDR1 is MGHRA and CDR2 is YSYEKL. Between the trimmed V and J ends, which lost 0 bases and 2 bases, there was a span of 5 bases. The CDR3 is 14 residues long. The CDR3 loop is CASSQEGTGNTIYF. CDR3 in DNA: TGCGCCAGCAGCCAAGAAGGGACTGGAAACACCATATATTTT.